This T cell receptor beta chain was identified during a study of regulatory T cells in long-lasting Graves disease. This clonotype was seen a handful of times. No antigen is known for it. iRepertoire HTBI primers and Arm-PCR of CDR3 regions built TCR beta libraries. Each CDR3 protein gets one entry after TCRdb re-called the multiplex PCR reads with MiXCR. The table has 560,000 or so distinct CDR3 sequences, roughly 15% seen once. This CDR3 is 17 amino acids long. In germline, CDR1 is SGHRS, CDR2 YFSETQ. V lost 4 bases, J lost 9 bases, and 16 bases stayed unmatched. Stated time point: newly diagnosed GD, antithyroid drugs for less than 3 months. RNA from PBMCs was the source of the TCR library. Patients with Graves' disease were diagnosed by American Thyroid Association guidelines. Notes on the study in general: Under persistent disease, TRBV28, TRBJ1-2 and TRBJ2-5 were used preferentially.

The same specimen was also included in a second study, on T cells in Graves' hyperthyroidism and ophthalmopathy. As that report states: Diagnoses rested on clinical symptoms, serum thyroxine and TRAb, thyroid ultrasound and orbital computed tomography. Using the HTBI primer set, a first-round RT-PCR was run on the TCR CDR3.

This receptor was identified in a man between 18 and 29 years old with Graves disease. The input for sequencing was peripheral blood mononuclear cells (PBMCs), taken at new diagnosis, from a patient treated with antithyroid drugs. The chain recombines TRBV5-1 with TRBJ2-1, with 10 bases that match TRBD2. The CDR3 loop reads CASSPRIRLAGGTEQFF. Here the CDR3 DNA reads TGCGCCAGCAGCCCCCGGATAAGACTAGCGGGTGGGACTGAGCAGTTCTTC.